This T cell receptor beta chain comes out of a study of blood T cell repertoires in COVID-19. In the study overall: Specimens from acute and convalescent COVID-19 originated in the United States, Italy and Spain. T cells, B-cell-depleted T cells, or PBMCs supplied cDNA or gDNA.

This table comes from immunoSEQ multiplex PCR, and its TCRdb copy is limited to in-frame clones, with some not included. Among 300,000 to 400,000 clones, about nine tenths were seen once, and the ten largest hold about 6%. This clone was seen a single time. This CDR3 region has 17 residues. The V gene end was trimmed by 4 bases and the J gene end by 3 bases; junction bases not matched to a gene: 12. Per the germline V gene, CDR1 is MGHRA and CDR2 is YSYEKL. Sequencing input: peripheral blood. This sequence originates from a woman aged 50 to 60 with COVID-19, enrolled during active disease. J is TRBJ1-5 and V is TRBV4-1; 7 bases are a match to TRBD1. CDR3 in DNA: TGCGCCAGCAGCCGCTTACCGGGACAGAAAAACAATCAGCCCCAGCATTTT. Amino acids: CASSRLPGQKNNQPQHF.